Included here is one TCR beta chain sequence, with context. This sample stems from a study of blood T cell repertoires in COVID-19. Study-level information: Samples came from the United States, Italy and Spain, spanning acute and convalescent COVID-19. From T cells, B-cell-depleted T cells, or PBMCs came the material, which was cDNA or gDNA.

Generated by immunoSEQ multiplex PCR, the TCRdb table keeps only in-frame clones and is missing some. This repertoire shows about 280,000 clones, 85% found once; its top ten account for roughly 2.7%. V lost 4 bases, J lost 3 bases, and 3 bases stayed unmatched. The CDR3 contains 13 residues. The V gene's germline CDR1 is ENHRY and CDR2 SYGVKD. The chain has TRBV10-3 and TRBJ2-7; 7 nucleotides match TRBD1. Sequencing input: PBMCs or T cells enriched from blood (not recorded which). This receptor was obtained from a woman aged 45-60 years who had recovered from COVID-19. The CDR3 loop reads CAISAGQRYEQYF. CDR3 nucleotides: TGTGCCATCAGTGCGGGACAGCGCTACGAGCAGTACTTC.